This T cell receptor (beta chain) stems from a study of T cells in Graves' hyperthyroidism and ophthalmopathy. The wider study: Peripheral blood specimens were obtained at initial diagnosis, prior to any treatment.

The study's findings and limits: Blood also carried most thyroid clonotypes expanded above 0.001.

Newly diagnosed hyperthyroidism patients aged 18 to 65 years had disease lasting under 2 months. Exclusion of a patient resulted from uncontrolled infection, other autoimmune disease, pregnancy or lactation. RNA transcripts served as the template for amplifying TCR beta CDR3 regions. The HTBI primer set served for first-round RT-PCR of the TCR CDR3. TCRdb passed the multiplex PCR reads through MiXCR, listing each CDR3 protein once. The sample consists of 200,000 to 250,000 distinct CDR3 sequences, 17% of them appearing once. Trimming stripped 4 bases from V and 7 bases from J, with 13 bases between. The CDR3 contains 13 residues. CDR1 and CDR2 from the germline V gene are SGHRS and YFSETQ. This clonotype has a count of ten or more. Its antigen is unidentified.

The TCR comes from a man in his forties or fifties with Graves' hyperthyroidism. Sequencing was performed on blood. The chain has TRBV5-1 and TRBJ2-3, with a tentative D call TRBD2 (6 bases). The CDR3 sequence: CASSRLDPNTQYF. The DNA for the CDR3 is TGCGCCAGCAGCCGACTAGACCCTAATACGCAGTATTTT.